One and the same sample provided the 15 T cell receptor beta chains below, sequenced in a study of T cell repertoires in cytomegalovirus infection. TCRdb recomputed calls from the reads with MiXCR, one row per CDR3 protein. The sample includes a few hundred thousand distinct CDR3 sequences, about 30% seen only once; the top ten take roughly 13%. Material: PBMCs. The receptor source for this set is a human donor in good health (CMV status not recorded). Some clones in this sample may be carry-over from other donors' samples.

V is TRBV7-9 and J is TRBJ1-1; the match to TRBD1 covers 9 bases. The CDR3 spans 14 residues. The V gene end was trimmed by 6 bases and the J gene end by 1 base; junction bases not matched to a gene: 3. CDR1 and CDR2 from the germline V gene are SEHNR and FQNEAQ (reference sequence). The CDR3 DNA sequence: TGTGCCAGCAGACTGACAGGGGGGAACACTGAAGCTTTCTTT. As protein: CASRLTGGNTEAFF.

The CDR3 protein is CSVRGQNNYGYTF. CDR3 sequence (DNA): TGCAGCGTGAGGGGGCAGAATAACTATGGCTACACCTTC. The J gene is TRBJ1-2, the V gene TRBV29-1; TRBD1 matches at 7 bases. V was clipped by 6 bases and J by 1 base; unmatched bases: 5. Germline V lookup: CDR1 SQVTM, CDR2 ANQGSEA. This CDR3 spans 13 amino acids.

CDR3 in amino acids: CASSERGDRNHNEQFF. The CDR3 nucleotides read TGTGCCAGCAGTGAAAGAGGGGACAGAAACCACAATGAGCAGTTCTTC. The chain joins TRBV2 to TRBJ2-1; TRBD1 matches at 7 bases. Germline V gene lookup returns CDR1 SNHLY and CDR2 FYNNEI. The CDR3 contains 16 residues. V was pared by 2 bases and J by 5 bases, with 9 bases of the junction left unmatched.

The chain links TRBV20-1 to TRBJ1-2; the D gene is possibly TRBD1 (5 bases). Trimming removed 3 bases at V and 0 bases at J, with 11 bases between. Germline CDR1 and CDR2: DFQATT and SNEGSKA (reference sequence). This CDR3 is built from 14 residues. CDR3 protein: CSASGTRTNYGYTF. CDR3 bases: TGCAGTGCTAGCGGGACGCGGACTAACTATGGCTACACCTTC.

The V call is TRBV10-3, the J call TRBJ1-1; D unclear. Deletions cut 8 bases from V and 1 base from J, with 14 bases between. The germline CDR1 and CDR2 sequences are ENHRY and SYGVKD. The CDR3 length is 14 residues. CDR3 sequence reads: CAIGRAGENTEAFF. CDR3 nucleotides: TGTGCCATCGGACGGGCAGGTGAGAACACTGAAGCTTTCTTT.

This clonotype has at least ten counts. The chain couples TRBV6-1 to TRBJ2-3, with 8 bases identical to TRBD1. The CDR3 runs to 15 residues. V was clipped by 1 base and J by 4 bases; unmatched bases: 4. Germline CDR1 MNHNS, CDR2 SASEGT. Here the CDR3 reads CASSEDRGEADTQYF. The CDR3 DNA reads as TGTGCCAGCAGTGAAGACAGGGGGGAAGCAGATACGCAGTATTTT.

The chain employs TRBV12-3 or TRBV12-4 and TRBJ1-5; D not resolved. Trimming took off 3 bases at V and 6 bases at J, with 12 bases between the two ends. The CDR3 loop spans 14 amino acids. CDR3 DNA sequence: TGTGCCAGCAGTTTGGTCCGGGCGGGTCAGCCCCAGCATTTT. This translates into CASSLVRAGQPQHF.

Ten or more counts support this clonotype. This CDR3 is CASSLLASRDTQYF. The CDR3, as DNA: TGTGCCAGCAGCTTATTGGCTAGCAGGGATACGCAGTATTTT. This rearrangement joins TRBV7-9 to TRBJ2-3; D is perhaps TRBD2 (5 bases). Per germline, CDR1 SEHNR and CDR2 FQNEAQ (reference sequence). The CDR3 length is 14 residues. V dropped 2 bases and J dropped 6 bases, with 12 bases sitting between them.

This clonotype was seen at least ten times. The chain couples TRBV7-2 to TRBJ2-3; TRBD1 matches at 7 bases. Trimming at V came to 7 bases and at J to 1 base, leaving 8 bases not matched to a gene. The V gene's germline CDR1 is SGHTA and CDR2 FQGNSA. The CDR3 contains 15 residues. The CDR3: CASTVRGTGTDTQYF. CDR3 nucleotide sequence: TGTGCCAGCACCGTAAGGGGGACAGGCACAGATACGCAGTATTTT.

In this sample, this clonotype turned up many times. This chain links TRBV7-2 with TRBJ1-2; no clear D gene. Germline values: CDR1 SGHTA, CDR2 FQGNSA. V was pared by 5 bases and J by 3 bases, with 7 bases between. The CDR3 sequence is 12 residues long. The chain's CDR3 is CASSPADYGYTF. The DNA for the CDR3 is TGTGCCAGCAGCCCCGCCGACTATGGCTACACCTTC.

V and J are TRBV28 and TRBJ2-3, with 14 bases identical to TRBD2. The CDR3 is 18 residues long. Trimming took 7 bases from V and 4 from J; bases not matched to a gene: 13. The germline V gene encodes CDR1 MDHEN and CDR2 SYDVKM. This CDR3 reads CASNSGTSGRAGADTQYF. The DNA of the CDR3 is TGTGCCAGCAACTCAGGGACTAGCGGGAGAGCGGGAGCAGATACGCAGTATTTT.

The CDR3 reads CASSQELAGVTRQFF. The CDR3 DNA sequence: TGTGCCAGCAGCCAAGAGCTAGCGGGAGTAACCAGGCAGTTCTTC. V usage is TRBV14 and J usage is TRBJ2-1, with 10 bases fitting TRBD2. With V trimmed by 0 bases and J by 12 bases, 8 bases remained unmatched. Germline V gives CDR1 SGHDN, CDR2 FVKESK. CDR3 length: 15 amino acids.

This chain uses TRBV20-1 with TRBJ2-5, with D tentatively TRBD2 (5 bases). The ends were cut back, 1 base at V and 5 bases at J, with 20 bases in the middle. The CDR3 is 16 amino acids. Germline loops: CDR1 DFQATT, CDR2 SNEGSKA (reference sequence). The CDR3 here is CSARGLRAARVETQYF. CDR3 coding DNA: TGCAGTGCTAGAGGTCTACGAGCGGCCAGAGTGGAGACCCAGTACTTC.

There are a few counts of this clonotype. This chain connects TRBV6-5 to TRBJ1-2; D is possibly TRBD1 (5 bases). V lost 0 bases, J lost 7 bases, and 15 bases lay in between. The CDR3 spans 15 residues. Germline CDR1 and CDR2: MNHEY and SVGAGI. CDR3 bases: TGTGCCAGCAGTTACTCCGGGGGTTCGTTTCGTGGCTACACCTTC. Amino acids: CASSYSGGSFRGYTF.

The CDR3 here is CASSGLAGGPNEQFF. Written as DNA, the CDR3 is TGTGCCAGCAGTGGCCTAGCGGGAGGGCCTAATGAGCAGTTCTTC. The chain carries TRBV6-4 and TRBJ2-1; 12 nucleotides match TRBD2. Per germline, CDR1 MRHNA and CDR2 SNTAGT. The CDR3 consists of 15 residues. The J segment lost 7 bases and the V segment lost 4 bases, leaving 5 bases of the junction unmatched.